This T cell receptor (beta chain) was observed in a study of shared clonotypes between healthy human individuals. Study results and caveats: Naive subsets typically showed greater estimated richness than memory subsets.

Germline CDR1 is MGHDK and CDR2 is SYGVNS. V lost 6 bases, J lost 5 bases, and 13 bases lay in between. This CDR3 region has 13 residues. This clone was seen more than once but under ten times. As yet, its antigen is unknown. Donors, without exception, were Caucasian adults residing in Nashville, Tennessee. Some clones are missing from TCRdb's copy, which holds only in-frame ones; the method was immunoSEQ multiplex PCR. The sample contains some 2.3 million clones, 90% to 95% of which appear only once. V usage is TRBV25-1 and J usage is TRBJ1-1; TRBD1 is a possible D gene (6 bases). The sequenced sample consisted of naive CD4+ T cells from PBMCs. The sample's subset: CD45RA+ positively selected. The sequence was obtained from a man aged 18 to 35 in good health. Some clones in this sample may be carry-over from other donors' samples. The CDR3 DNA sequence: TGTGCCAGCAGAGTGACAGGTTCTACTGAAGCTTTCTTT. Translated: CASRVTGSTEAFF.